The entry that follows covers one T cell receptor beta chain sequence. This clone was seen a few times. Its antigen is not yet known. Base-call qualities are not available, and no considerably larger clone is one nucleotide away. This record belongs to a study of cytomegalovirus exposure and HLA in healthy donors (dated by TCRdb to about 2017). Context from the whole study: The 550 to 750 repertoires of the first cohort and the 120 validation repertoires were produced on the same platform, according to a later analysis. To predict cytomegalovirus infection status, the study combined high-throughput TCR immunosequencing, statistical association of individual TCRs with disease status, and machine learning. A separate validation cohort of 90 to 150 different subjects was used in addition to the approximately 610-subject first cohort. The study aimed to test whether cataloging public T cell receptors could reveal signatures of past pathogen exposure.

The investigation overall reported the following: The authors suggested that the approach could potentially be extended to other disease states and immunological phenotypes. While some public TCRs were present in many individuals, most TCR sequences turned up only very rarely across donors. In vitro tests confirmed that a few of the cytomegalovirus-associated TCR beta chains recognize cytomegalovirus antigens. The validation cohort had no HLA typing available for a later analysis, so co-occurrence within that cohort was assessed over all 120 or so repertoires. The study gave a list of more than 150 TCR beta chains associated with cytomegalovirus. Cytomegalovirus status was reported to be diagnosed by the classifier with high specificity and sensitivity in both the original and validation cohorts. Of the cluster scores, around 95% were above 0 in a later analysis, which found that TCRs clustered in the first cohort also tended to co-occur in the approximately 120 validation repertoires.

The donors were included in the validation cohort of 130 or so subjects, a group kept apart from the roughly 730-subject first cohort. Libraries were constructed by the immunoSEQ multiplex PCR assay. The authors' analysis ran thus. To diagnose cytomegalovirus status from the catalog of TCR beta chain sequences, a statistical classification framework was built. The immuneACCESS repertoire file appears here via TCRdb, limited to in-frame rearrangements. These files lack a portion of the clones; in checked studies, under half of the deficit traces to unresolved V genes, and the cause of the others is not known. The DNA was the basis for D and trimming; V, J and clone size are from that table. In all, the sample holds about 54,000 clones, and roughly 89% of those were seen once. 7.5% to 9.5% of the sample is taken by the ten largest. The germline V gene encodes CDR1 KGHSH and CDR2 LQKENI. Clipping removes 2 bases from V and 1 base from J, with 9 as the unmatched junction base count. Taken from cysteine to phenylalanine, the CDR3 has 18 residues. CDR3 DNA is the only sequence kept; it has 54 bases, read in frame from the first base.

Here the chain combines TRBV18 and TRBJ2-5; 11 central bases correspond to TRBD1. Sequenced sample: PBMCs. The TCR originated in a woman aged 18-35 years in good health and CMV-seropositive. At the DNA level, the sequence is TGTGCCAGCTCACCAGCCTGGGACAGGGGGTACTCCCAAGAGACCCAGTACTTC. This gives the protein CASSPAWDRGYSQETQYF.